The 9 T cell receptor beta chains reported below all come from one sample, sequenced in a study of CD4 T cells in relation to SARS-CoV-2 and coronaviruses. The table came from immunoSEQ multiplex PCR; TCRdb's copy has only in-frame clones and leaves some out. The sample yields about 20,000 clones, around four fifths seen once. The unexposed donors gave CD4+ T cells in about 2011-2018, prior to COVID-19. The cells were cultured for approximately ten days before CD4+ T cells were isolated. Their cognate antigens are unknown. The material sequenced was CD4+ T cells from PBMCs, cultured in vitro. These receptors came from a human donor in good health.

The CDR3 sequence is CASSSRDQETQYF. CDR3 in DNA: TGTGCCAGCAGCTCCCGCGACCAAGAGACCCAGTACTTC. The J gene is TRBJ2-5, the V gene TRBV9; no clear D gene. Germline V lookup: CDR1 SGDLS, CDR2 YYNGEE. The ends were cut back, 4 bases at V and 0 bases at J, with 7 bases in the middle. This CDR3 spans 13 amino acids.

The chain joins TRBV5-1 to TRBJ2-1; D is ambiguous. This CDR3 is built from 15 residues. Germline-derived CDR1 and CDR2 are SGHRS and YFSETQ. The V gene lost 0 bases and the J gene lost 3 bases, with 10 bases spanning the gap. CDR3 sequence reads: CASSLAGASYNEQFF. In DNA form, the CDR3 reads TGCGCCAGCAGCTTGGCTGGCGCGAGCTACAATGAGCAGTTCTTC.

In this sample, this clone turned up once. This chain links TRBV7-8 with TRBJ1-4; 12 bases map to TRBD1. Germline CDR1 and CDR2: SGHVS and FQNEAQ. The V and J ends lost 6 bases and 8 bases, in that order; junction bases with no gene match: 7. This CDR3 spans 15 amino acids. Written as DNA, the CDR3 is TGTGCCAGCAGTCGAGGGACAGGGGGCATAGAAAAACTGTTTTTT. This translates into CASSRGTGGIEKLFF. Filled out from reference TRBV7-8 and TRBJ1-4, the complete variable domain reads GAGVSQSPRYKVAKRGQDVALRCDPISGHVSLFWYQQALGQGPEFLTYFQNEAQLDKSGLPSDRFFAERPEGSVSTLKIQRTQQEDSAVYLCASSRGTGGIEKLFFGSGTQLSVL.

This chain connects TRBV10-3 to TRBJ1-5, with 10 nucleotides matching TRBD1. CDR3 length equals 18 residues. J gave up 2 bases and V 8 bases, and 15 bases lay outside the gene matches. The germline V gene encodes CDR1 ENHRY and CDR2 SYGVKD. The chain's CDR3 is CAIARGLSGTGGNQPQHF. CDR3 nucleotides: TGTGCCATCGCTCGGGGCCTGTCCGGGACAGGGGGCAATCAGCCCCAGCATTTT.

The J gene is TRBJ2-5, the V gene TRBV7-8; TRBD1 is a possible D gene (5 bases). The CDR3 consists of 16 residues. With 5 bases removed from V and 5 bases from J, the gap between germline ends came to 21 bases. From germline, CDR1 is SGHVS and CDR2 FQNEAQ. In DNA, the CDR3 is TGTGCCAGCAGCCCCATACCGGGTCCCAAGGGGGAGACCCAGTACTTC. It encodes CASSPIPGPKGETQYF.

The chain combines TRBV30 with TRBJ2-1; D uncertain. The CDR3 spans 14 residues. Germline V lookup: CDR1 GTSNPN, CDR2 SVGIG (reference sequence). Trimming cost V 3 bases and J 3 bases, with 12 bases left between them. CDR3 coding DNA: TGTGCCTGGAGCTTCCAGGATTTCTACAATGAGCAGTTCTTC. This translates into CAWSFQDFYNEQFF. Using reference TRBV30 and TRBJ2-1 for the parts outside the CDR3, the full variable domain is SQTIHQWPATLVQPVGSPLSLECTVEGTSNPNLYWYRQAAGRGLQLLFYSVGIGQISSEVPQNLSASRPQDRQFILSSKKLLLSDSGFYLCAWSFQDFYNEQFFGPGTRLTVL.

The V call is TRBV2, the J call TRBJ1-1; unclear D gene. V was clipped by 1 base and J by 1 base, with 4 bases between them. CDR1 is SNHLY, CDR2 FYNNEI, per germline. The CDR3 sequence is 13 residues long. CDR3 nucleotides: TGTGCCAGCAGTGAAGAGGCGAACACTGAAGCTTTCTTT. Amino acid sequence: CASSEEANTEAFF. Drawing the rest from reference TRBV2 and TRBJ1-1, the complete variable domain is EPEVTQTPSHQVTQMGQEVILRCVPISNHLYFYWYRQILGQKVEFLVSFYNNEISEKSEIFDDQFSVERPDGSNFTLKIRSTKLEDSAMYFCASSEEANTEAFFGQGTRLTVV.

A single count supports this clone. The chain couples TRBV19 to TRBJ1-1; 8 nucleotides line up with TRBD1. The J segment lost 7 bases and the V segment lost 3 bases, leaving 7 bases of the junction unmatched. This CDR3 is built from 14 residues. Germline V gene data show CDR1 as LNHDA and CDR2 as SQIVND (reference sequence). In nucleotides, the CDR3 is TGTGCCAGTAGTATCCCAGGGGGCGAGATTGAAGCTTTCTTT. Translated: CASSIPGGEIEAFF.

The sample holds one count of this clone. V and J are TRBV12-1 and TRBJ2-3; the listed D gene, TRBD2, was not tested against the DNA. TRBV12-1 is tagged as a pseudogene. This CDR3 has 14 residues. Here the CDR3 DNA reads TGTGCCAGCAGCCCGGGGACTAGCACAGATACGCAGTATTTT. It yields the protein CASSPGTSTDTQYF.